This record covers a single T cell receptor (beta chain). The antigen is unknown. This may be a read error, as it is one base from a much larger clone. Whole blood that had not been fractionated was the source of extracted total RNA. MiXCR, run by TCRdb on the 5' RACE reads, gives a single entry per CDR3 protein. The table has approximately 150,000 distinct CDR3 sequences, 4.1% seen once. This entry belongs to a study of human T cells and chemical hapten exposure. Study overall: Variation in per-sample TCR yields came mainly from small pooled library volume differences. General study findings and limits: TCRs at high frequency, those above 1 in 1000, did not change with DPC sensitization.

The TCR comes from a female donor in good health.

The CDR3 coding sequence is TGTGCCAGCTGCGGACAGGGGAGTCAGCCCCAGCATTTT. It encodes CASCGQGSQPQHF. V gene TRBV6-1 combines with J gene TRBJ1-5; 9 bases are shared with TRBD1. J gave up 6 bases and V 8 bases, and 5 bases lay outside the gene matches. The CDR3 is 13 amino acids. The germline CDR1 and CDR2 sequences are MNHNS and SASEGT.